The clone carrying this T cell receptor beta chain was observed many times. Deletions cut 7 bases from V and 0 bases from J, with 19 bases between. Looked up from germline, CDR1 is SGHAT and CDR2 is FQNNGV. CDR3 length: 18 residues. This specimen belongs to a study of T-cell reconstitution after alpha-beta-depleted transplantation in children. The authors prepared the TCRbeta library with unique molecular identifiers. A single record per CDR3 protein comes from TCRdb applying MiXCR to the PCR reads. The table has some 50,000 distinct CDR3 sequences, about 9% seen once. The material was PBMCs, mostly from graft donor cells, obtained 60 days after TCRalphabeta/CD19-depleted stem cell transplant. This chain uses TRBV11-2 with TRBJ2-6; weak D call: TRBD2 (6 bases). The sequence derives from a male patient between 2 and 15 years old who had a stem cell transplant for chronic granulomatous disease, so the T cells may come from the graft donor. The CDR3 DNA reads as TGTGCCAGCATGCCCTTCGGGGGAGGACGCTCTGGGGCCAACGTCCTGACTTTC. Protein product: CASMPFGGGRSGANVLTF.